Listed here is a single TCR beta chain. This entry belongs to a study of CD8+ T cells in alopecia areata. In the study overall: Treated patients received oral tofacitinib, 5 to 10 mg twice daily.

Per germline, CDR1 SGHAT and CDR2 FQNNGV. The trim removed 6 bases at V and 3 bases at J, leaving 7 bases unmatched. The length of the CDR3 is 14 residues. Reverse transcribed after extraction, RNA yielded cDNA as the sequencing template. The method was immunoSEQ multiplex PCR; TCRdb's version includes in-frame clones alone and lacks a portion of them. The sample contains a few hundred thousand clones, 35% to 40% of which appear only once. The treatment denotes: oral pan-JAK inhibitor, 5-10 mg twice daily. The specimen comprised CD4+ T cells sorted from blood, sampled at week 34, from a patient treated with tofacitinib. This chain connects TRBV11-2 to TRBJ2-7, with TRBD1 matching over 8 bases. The sequence came from a human donor with alopecia areata. The CDR3 region has the DNA TGTGCCAGCAGTCCGGACAGGGTCGGCTACGAGCAGTACTTC. Its protein is CASSPDRVGYEQYF.